The 5 T cell receptor beta chains in this list originate from one sample, sequenced in a study of shared clonotypes between healthy human individuals. Assay used: immunoSEQ multiplex PCR; TCRdb lists only in-frame clones, some missing. In the table there are over a million clones, over 95% of which are singletons. Material for sequencing was naive CD4+ T cells sorted from blood. Subset reported: CD45RA+ positively selected. All receptors come from a man aged 25 to 45 in good health.

The chain links TRBV7-2 to TRBJ2-5, with a weak D call TRBD1 (5 bases). The CDR3 spans 14 residues. V lost 5 bases, J lost 5 bases, and 15 bases lay in between. From germline, CDR1 is SGHTA and CDR2 FQGNSA. The CDR3 loop is CASSTAAGPETQYF. CDR3 nucleotide sequence: TGTGCCAGCAGCACGGCCGCAGGGCCGGAGACCCAGTACTTC.

V gene TRBV6-5 combines with J gene TRBJ2-5; 8 bases are shared with TRBD1. The CDR3 covers 15 residues. The trim removed 7 bases at V and 2 bases at J, leaving 9 bases unmatched. CDR1 is MNHEY and CDR2 is SVGAGI in the germline V gene. CDR3 amino acids: CASTLGTGPQETQYF. The CDR3 DNA reads TGTGCCAGCACTTTAGGGACAGGACCGCAAGAGACCCAGTACTTC.

V gene TRBV29-1 combines with J gene TRBJ2-3, with 14 bases that match TRBD2. The CDR3 has 17 amino acids. Per germline, CDR1 SQVTM and CDR2 ANQGSEA. V lost 0 bases, J lost 2 bases, and 4 bases stayed unmatched. This CDR3 is CSVEDRLAGGITDTQYF. The DNA for the CDR3 is TGCAGCGTTGAAGATCGACTAGCGGGAGGGATCACAGATACGCAGTATTTT.

The chain recombines TRBV7-7 with TRBJ2-5, with 7 bases fitting TRBD1. The CDR3 contains 15 residues. V dropped 5 bases and J dropped 0; count of bases not matched to a gene: 6. Germline V gene data show CDR1 as SSHAT and CDR2 as FNYEAQ (reference sequence). CDR3 residues: CASSPLTGHQETQYF. The CDR3 nucleotides are TGTGCCAGCAGCCCACTGACAGGGCACCAAGAGACCCAGTACTTC.

In regard to this clone: Other DNA sequences within the sample encode an identical CDR3. The V and J genes are TRBV9 and TRBJ2-1; TRBD2 matches at 11 bases. In germline, CDR1 is SGDLS, CDR2 YYNGEE. Unmatched junction bases numbered 3, after V lost 4 bases and J lost 3 bases. This CDR3 spans 15 amino acids. CDR3 sequence (DNA): TGTGCCAGCAGCCAAACTAGCGGGAGCTACAATGAGCAGTTCTTC. It encodes CASSQTSGSYNEQFF.